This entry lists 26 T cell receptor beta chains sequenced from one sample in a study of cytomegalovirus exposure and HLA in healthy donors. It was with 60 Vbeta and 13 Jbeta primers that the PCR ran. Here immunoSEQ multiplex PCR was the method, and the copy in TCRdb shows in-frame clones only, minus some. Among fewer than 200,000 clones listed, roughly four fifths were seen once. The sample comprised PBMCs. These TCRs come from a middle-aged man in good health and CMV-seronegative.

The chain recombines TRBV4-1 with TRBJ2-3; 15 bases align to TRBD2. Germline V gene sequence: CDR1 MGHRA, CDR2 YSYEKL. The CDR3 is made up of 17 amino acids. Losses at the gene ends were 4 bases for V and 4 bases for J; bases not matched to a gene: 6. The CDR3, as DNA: TGCGCCAGCAGCCCCCGGACTAGCGGGGGGGCCTCAGATACGCAGTATTTT. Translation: CASSPRTSGGASDTQYF.

CDR3 DNA sequence: TGTGCCAGCAGTGTACAGGTAAACTCCTACGAGCAGTACTTC. Translating it yields CASSVQVNSYEQYF. V and J are TRBV25-1 and TRBJ2-7; possible D gene TRBD1, 5 bases. The CDR3 loop spans 14 amino acids. From germline, CDR1 is MGHDK and CDR2 SYGVNS. V gave up 4 bases and J gave up 0 bases, with 10 bases separating them.

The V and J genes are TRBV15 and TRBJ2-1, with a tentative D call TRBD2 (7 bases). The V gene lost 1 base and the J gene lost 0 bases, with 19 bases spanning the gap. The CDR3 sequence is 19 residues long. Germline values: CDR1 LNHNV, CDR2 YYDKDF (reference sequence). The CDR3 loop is CATSRAGAGASSSYNEQFF. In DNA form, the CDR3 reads TGTGCCACCAGCAGAGCCGGTGCGGGGGCCTCTTCCTCCTACAATGAGCAGTTCTTC.

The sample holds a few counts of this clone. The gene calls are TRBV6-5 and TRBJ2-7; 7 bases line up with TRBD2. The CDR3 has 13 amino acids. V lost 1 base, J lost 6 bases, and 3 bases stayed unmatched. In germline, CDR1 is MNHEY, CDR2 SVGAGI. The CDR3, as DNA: TGTGCCAGCAGTTACTGGGGGGGAGGCGAGCAGTACTTC. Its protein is CASSYWGGGEQYF.

The CDR3 sequence: CASSRPDGDRDHTEAFF. The CDR3 nucleotides are TGTGCCAGCTCACGACCTGACGGGGACAGGGACCACACTGAAGCTTTCTTT. This rearrangement joins TRBV9 to TRBJ1-1, with 9 nucleotides matching TRBD1. The ends lost 7 bases at V and 3 bases at J; junction bases unmatched: 16. The germline V gene has CDR1 SGDLS and CDR2 YYNGEE. CDR3 length: 17 residues.

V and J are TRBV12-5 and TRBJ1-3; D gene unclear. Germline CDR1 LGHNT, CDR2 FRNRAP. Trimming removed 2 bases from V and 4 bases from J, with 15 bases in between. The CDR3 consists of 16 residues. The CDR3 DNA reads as TGTGCTAGTGGTTTGAGAGTGGGAGGCATCGGAAACACCATATATTTT. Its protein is CASGLRVGGIGNTIYF.

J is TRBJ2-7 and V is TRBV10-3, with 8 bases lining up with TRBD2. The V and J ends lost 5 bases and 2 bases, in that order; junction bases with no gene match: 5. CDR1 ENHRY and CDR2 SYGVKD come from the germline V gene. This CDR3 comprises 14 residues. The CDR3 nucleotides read TGTGCCATCAGTCAAGCGGGGGCCCCCTACGAGCAGTACTTC. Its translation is CAISQAGAPYEQYF.

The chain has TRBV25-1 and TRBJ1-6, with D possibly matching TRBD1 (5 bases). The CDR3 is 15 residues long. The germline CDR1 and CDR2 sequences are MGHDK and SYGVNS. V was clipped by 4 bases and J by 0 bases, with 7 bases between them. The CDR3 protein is CASSGGGSYNSPLHF. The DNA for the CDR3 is TGTGCCAGCAGTGGGGGGGGCTCCTATAATTCACCCCTCCACTTT. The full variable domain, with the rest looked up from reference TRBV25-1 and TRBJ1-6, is EADIYQTPRYLVIGTGKKITLECSQTMGHDKMYWYQQDPGMELHLIHYSYGVNSTEKGDLSSESTVSRIRTEHFPLTLESARPSHTSQYLCASSGGGSYNSPLHFGNGTRLTVT.

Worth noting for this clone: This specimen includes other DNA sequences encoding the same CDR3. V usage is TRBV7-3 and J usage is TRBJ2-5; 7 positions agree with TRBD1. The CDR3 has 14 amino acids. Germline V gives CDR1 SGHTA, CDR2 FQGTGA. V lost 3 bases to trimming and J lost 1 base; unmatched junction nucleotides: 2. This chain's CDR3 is CASSLTGLQETQYF. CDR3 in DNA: TGTGCCAGCAGCTTGACAGGGCTCCAAGAGACCCAGTACTTC.

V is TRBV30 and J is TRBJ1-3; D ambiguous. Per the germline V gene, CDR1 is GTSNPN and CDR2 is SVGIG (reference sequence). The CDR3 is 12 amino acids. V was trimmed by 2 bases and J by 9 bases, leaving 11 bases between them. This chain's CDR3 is CAWSLSLPTIYF. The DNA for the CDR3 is TGTGCCTGGAGTCTCTCCCTTCCCACCATATATTTT. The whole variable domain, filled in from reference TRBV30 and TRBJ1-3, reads SQTIHQWPATLVQPVGSPLSLECTVEGTSNPNLYWYRQAAGRGLQLLFYSVGIGQISSEVPQNLSASRPQDRQFILSSKKLLLSDSGFYLCAWSLSLPTIYFGEGSWLTVV.

CDR3 DNA sequence: TGTGCCAGCAGCCGGGACAGGAACTCCTACGAGCAGTACTTC. It yields the protein CASSRDRNSYEQYF. The V call is TRBV11-1, the J call TRBJ2-7; 8 bases are shared with TRBD1. Germline CDR1 SGHAT, CDR2 FQDESV (reference sequence). The ends lost 5 bases at V and 0 bases at J; junction bases unmatched: 3. The CDR3 sequence is 14 residues long.

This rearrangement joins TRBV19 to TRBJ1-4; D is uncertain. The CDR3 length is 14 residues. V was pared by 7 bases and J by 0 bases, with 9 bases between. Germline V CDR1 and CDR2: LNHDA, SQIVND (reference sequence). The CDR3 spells CASTKLATNEKLFF. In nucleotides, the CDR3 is TGTGCCAGTACCAAACTCGCAACTAATGAAAAACTGTTTTTT.

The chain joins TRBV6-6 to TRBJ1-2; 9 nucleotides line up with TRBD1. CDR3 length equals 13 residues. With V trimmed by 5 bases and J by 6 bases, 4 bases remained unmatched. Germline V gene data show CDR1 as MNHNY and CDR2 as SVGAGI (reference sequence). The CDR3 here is CASSGDRAHGYTF. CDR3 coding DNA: TGTGCCAGCAGTGGGGACAGGGCCCATGGCTACACCTTC.

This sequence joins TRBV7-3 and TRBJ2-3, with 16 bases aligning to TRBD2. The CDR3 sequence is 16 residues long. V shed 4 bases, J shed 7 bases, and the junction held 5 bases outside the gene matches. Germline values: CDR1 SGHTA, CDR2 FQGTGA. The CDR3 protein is CASSSGTSGGENTQYF. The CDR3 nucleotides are TGTGCCAGCAGCTCGGGGACTAGCGGGGGGGAAAATACGCAGTATTTT.

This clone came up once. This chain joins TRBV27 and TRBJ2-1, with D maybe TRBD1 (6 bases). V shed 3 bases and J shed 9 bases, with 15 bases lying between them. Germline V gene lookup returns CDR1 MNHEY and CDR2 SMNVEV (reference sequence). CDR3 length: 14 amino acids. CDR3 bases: TGTGCCAGCAGTTTGGCGGACAGAAGGGGTGAGCAGTTCTTC. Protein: CASSLADRRGEQFF.

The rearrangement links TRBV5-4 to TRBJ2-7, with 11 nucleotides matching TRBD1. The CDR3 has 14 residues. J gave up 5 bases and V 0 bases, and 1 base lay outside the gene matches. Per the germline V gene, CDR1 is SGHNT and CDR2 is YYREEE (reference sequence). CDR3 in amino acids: CASSLEGQGDEQYF. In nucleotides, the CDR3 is TGTGCCAGCAGCTTGGAGGGACAGGGGGACGAGCAGTACTTC.

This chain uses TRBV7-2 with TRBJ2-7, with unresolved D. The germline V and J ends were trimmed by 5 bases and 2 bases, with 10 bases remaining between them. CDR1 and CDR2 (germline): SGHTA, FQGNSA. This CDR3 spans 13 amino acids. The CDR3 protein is CASSRNFAYEQYF. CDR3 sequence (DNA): TGTGCCAGCAGCCGCAACTTTGCCTACGAGCAGTACTTC.

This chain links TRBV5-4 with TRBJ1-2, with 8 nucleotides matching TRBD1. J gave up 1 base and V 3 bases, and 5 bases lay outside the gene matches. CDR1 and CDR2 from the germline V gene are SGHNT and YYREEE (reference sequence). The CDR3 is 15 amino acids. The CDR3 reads CASSSGTGSNYGYTF. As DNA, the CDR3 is TGTGCCAGCAGCTCCGGGACAGGAAGTAACTATGGCTACACCTTC.

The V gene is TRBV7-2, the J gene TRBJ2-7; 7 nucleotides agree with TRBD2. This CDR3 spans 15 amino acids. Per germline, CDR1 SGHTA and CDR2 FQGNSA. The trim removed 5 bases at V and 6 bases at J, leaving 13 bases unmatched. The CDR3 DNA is TGTGCCAGCAGCCCCCAGGGAACGGGGGGTGGCGAGCAGTACTTC. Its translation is CASSPQGTGGGEQYF.

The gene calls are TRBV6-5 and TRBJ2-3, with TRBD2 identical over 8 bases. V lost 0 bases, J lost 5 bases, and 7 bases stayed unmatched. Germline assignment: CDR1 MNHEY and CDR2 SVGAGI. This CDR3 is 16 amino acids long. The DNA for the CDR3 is TGTGCCAGCAGTTACTCGACGGGAGGGCCGGGAGATACGCAGTATTTT. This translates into CASSYSTGGPGDTQYF.

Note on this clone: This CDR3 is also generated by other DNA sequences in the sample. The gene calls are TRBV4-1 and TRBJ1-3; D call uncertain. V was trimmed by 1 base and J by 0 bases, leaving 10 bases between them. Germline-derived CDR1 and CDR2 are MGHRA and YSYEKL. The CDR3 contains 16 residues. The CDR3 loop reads CASSQGRGYSGNTIYF. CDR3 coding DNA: TGCGCCAGCAGCCAAGGTCGGGGTTACTCTGGAAACACCATATATTTT.

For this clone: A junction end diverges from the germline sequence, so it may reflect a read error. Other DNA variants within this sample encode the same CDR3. The CDR3 bases are TGTGCCAGCAGTTCCCCTGGGACAGGGAGGACTGAAGCCTTCTTT. It codes for CASSSPGTGRTEAFF. The chain links TRBV27 to TRBJ1-1, with 9 positions matching TRBD1. The CDR3 length is 15 residues. Germline CDR1 MNHEY, CDR2 SMNVEV (reference sequence).

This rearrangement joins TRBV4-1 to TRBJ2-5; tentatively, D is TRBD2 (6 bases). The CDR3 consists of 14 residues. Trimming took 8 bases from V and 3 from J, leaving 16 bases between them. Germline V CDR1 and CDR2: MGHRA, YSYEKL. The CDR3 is CASRRLGGKETQYF. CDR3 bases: TGCGCCAGCCGACGCCTGGGGGGAAAAGAGACCCAGTACTTC.

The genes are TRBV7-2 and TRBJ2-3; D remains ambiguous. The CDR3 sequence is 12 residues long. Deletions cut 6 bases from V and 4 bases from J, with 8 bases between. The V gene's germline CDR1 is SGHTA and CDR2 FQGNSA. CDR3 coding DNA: TGTGCCAGCAGGGCTAGAGCAGATACGCAGTATTTT. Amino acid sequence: CASRARADTQYF.

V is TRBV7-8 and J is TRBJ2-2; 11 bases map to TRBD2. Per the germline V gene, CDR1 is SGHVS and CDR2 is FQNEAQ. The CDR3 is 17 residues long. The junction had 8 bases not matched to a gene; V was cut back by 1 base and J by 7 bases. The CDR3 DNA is TGTGCCAGCAGCTTAGTACTAGCGGGAGTATTGGGCGGGGAGCTGTTTTTT. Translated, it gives CASSLVLAGVLGGELFF.

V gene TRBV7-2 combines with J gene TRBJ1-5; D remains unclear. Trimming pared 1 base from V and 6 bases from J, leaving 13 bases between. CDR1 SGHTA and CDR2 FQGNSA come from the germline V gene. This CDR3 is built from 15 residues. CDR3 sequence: CASSLGQPGSQPQHF. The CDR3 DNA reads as TGTGCCAGCAGCTTAGGGCAGCCGGGGAGTCAGCCCCAGCATTTT.